This entry concerns a single T cell receptor (beta chain). The antigen is not known. These data are taken from a study of identical twins. TCRdb re-called the 5' RACE reads through MiXCR, storing one row per CDR3 protein. The sample lists roughly 490,000 distinct CDR3 sequences, 13% to 15% occurring once. CDR3 size: 14 residues. The V gene lost 0 bases and the J gene lost 8 bases, with 12 bases spanning the gap. The germline CDR1 and CDR2 sequences are MNHEY and SMNVEV (reference sequence). Study outcomes and limitations: Out-of-frame TCR alpha sharing observed in monozygotic twins exceeded model estimates.

This sample also appeared in a second study, on yellow fever vaccine responses in identical twins.

The clonotype comes from a woman under 30 in good health. The rearrangement uses TRBV27 and TRBJ2-3, with D perhaps TRBD1 (6 bases). The sequenced material came from CD4+ T cells sorted from blood. The CDR3 coding sequence is TGTGCCAGCAGTTTATCGGACAGTTACGGTACGCAGTATTTT. Residues: CASSLSDSYGTQYF.